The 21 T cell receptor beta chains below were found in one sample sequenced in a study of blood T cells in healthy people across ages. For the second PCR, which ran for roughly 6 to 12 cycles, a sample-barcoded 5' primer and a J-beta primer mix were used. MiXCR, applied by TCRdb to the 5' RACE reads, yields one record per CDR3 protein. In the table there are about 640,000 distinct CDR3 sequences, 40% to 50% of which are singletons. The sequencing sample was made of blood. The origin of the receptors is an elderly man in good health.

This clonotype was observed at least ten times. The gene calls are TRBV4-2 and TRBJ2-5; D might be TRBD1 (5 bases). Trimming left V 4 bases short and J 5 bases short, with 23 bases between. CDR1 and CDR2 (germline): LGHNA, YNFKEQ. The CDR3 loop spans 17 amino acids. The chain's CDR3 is CASSLSQGQGRAETQYF. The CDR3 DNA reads TGTGCCAGCAGCCTTTCTCAGGGCCAGGGTCGGGCGGAGACCCAGTACTTC.

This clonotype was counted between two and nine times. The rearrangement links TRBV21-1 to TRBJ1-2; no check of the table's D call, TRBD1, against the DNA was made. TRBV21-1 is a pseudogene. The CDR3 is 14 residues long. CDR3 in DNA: TGTGCCAGCAGCAAAGAGACAGGCGACTATGGCTACACCTTC. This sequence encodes CASSKETGDYGYTF.

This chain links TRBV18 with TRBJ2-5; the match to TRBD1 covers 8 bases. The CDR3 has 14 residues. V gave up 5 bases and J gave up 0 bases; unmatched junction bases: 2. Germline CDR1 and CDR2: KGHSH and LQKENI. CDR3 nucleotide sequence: TGTGCCAGCTCAGGACAGGGCCACCAAGAGACCCAGTACTTC. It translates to CASSGQGHQETQYF.

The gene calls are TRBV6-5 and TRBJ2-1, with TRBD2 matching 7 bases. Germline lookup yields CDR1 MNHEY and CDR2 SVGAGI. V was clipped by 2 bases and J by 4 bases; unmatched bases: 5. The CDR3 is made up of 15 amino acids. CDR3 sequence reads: CASSYTGGRYNEQFF. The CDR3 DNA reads TGTGCCAGCAGTTACACCGGGGGGAGGTACAATGAGCAGTTCTTC.

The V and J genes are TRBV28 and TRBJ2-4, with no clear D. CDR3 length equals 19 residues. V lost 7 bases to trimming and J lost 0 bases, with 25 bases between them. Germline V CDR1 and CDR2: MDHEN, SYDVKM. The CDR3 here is CASNTVAPIRLLAKNIQYF. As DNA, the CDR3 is TGTGCCAGCAACACGGTGGCCCCTATACGGCTACTAGCCAAAAACATTCAGTACTTC. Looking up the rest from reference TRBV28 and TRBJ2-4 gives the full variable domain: DVKVTQSSRYLVKRTGEKVFLECVQDMDHENMFWYRQDPGLGLRLIYFSYDVKMKEKGDIPEGYSVSREKKERFSLILESASTNQTSMYLCASNTVAPIRLLAKNIQYFGAGTRLSVL.

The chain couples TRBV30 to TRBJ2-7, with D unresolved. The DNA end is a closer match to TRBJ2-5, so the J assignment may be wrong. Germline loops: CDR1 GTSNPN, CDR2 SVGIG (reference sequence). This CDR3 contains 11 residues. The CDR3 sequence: CAWSATETQYF. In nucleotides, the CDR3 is TGTGCCTGGAGCGCGACTGAGACCCAGTACTTC.

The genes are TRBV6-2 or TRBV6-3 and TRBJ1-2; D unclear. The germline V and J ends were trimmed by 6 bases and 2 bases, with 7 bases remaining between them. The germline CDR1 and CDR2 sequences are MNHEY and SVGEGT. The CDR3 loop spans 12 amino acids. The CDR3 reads CASRTRNYGYTF. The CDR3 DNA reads TGTGCCAGCAGGACCAGAAACTATGGCTACACCTTC.

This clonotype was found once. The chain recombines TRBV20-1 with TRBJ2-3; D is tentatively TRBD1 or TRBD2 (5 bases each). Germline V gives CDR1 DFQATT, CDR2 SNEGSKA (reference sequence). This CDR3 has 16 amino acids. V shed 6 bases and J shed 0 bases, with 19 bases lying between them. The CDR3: CSAERPRGRSTDTQYF. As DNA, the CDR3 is TGCAGTGCAGAGAGACCCCGGGGACGGAGCACAGATACGCAGTATTTT.

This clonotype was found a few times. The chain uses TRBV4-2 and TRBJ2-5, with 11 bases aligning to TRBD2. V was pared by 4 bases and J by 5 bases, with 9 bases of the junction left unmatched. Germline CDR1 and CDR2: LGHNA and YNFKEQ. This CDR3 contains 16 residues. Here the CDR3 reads CASSLKGTSGGETQYF. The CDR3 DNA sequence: TGTGCCAGCAGCCTAAAAGGGACTAGCGGCGGGGAGACCCAGTACTTC.

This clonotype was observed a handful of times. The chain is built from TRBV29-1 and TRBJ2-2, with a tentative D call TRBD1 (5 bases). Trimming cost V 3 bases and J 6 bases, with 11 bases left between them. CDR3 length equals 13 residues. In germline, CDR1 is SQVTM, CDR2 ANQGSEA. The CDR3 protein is CSVDRDGAGELFF. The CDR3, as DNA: TGCAGCGTTGACAGGGATGGGGCCGGGGAGCTGTTTTTT.

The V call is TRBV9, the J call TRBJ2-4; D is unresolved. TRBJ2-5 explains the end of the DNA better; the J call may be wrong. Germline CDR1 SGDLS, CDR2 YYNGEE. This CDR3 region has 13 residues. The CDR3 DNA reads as TGTGCCAGCAGCGTCCCGCCAAAAGAGACCCAGTACTTC. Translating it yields CASSVPPKETQYF.

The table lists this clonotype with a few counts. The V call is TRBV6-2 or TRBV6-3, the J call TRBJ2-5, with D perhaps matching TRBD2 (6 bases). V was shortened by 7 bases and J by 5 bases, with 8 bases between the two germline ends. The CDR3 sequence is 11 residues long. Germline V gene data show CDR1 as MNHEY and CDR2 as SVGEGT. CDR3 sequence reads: CASNSGETQYF. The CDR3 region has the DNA TGTGCCAGCAACAGCGGGGAGACCCAGTACTTC.

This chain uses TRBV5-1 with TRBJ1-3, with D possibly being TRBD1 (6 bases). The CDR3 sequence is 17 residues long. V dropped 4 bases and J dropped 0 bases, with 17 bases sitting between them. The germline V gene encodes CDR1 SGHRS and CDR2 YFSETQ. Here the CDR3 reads CASSPRDTGSSGNTIYF. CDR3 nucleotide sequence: TGCGCCAGCAGCCCCCGGGACACGGGGAGCTCTGGAAACACCATATATTTT.

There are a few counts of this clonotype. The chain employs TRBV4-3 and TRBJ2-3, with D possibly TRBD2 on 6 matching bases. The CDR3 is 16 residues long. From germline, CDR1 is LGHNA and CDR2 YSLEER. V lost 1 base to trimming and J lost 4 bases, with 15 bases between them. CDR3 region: CASSQVRLERADTQYF. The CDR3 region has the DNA TGCGCCAGCAGCCAAGTTCGACTAGAAAGGGCAGATACGCAGTATTTT.

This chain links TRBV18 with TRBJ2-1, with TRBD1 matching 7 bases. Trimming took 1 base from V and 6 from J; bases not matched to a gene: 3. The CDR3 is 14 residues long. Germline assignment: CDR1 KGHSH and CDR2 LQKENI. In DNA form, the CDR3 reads TGTGCCAGCTCACCACAGACAGGGAGCAATGAGCAGTTCTTC. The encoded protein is CASSPQTGSNEQFF.

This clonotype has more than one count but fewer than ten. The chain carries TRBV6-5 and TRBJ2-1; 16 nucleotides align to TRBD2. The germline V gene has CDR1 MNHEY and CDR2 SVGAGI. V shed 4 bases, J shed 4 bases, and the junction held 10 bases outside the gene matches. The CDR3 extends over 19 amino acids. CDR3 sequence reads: CASSSPSGTSGGGYNEQFF. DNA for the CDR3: TGTGCCAGCAGTTCCCCTTCCGGGACTAGCGGGGGGGGGTACAATGAGCAGTTCTTC.

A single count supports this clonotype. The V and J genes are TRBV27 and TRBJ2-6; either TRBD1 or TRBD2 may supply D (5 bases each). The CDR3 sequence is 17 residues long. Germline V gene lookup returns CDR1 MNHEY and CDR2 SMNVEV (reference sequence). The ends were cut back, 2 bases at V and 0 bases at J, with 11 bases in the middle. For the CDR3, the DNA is TGTGCCAGCAGTTTACGGGGCAGGGTCTCTGGGGCCAACGTCCTGACTTTC. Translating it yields CASSLRGRVSGANVLTF.

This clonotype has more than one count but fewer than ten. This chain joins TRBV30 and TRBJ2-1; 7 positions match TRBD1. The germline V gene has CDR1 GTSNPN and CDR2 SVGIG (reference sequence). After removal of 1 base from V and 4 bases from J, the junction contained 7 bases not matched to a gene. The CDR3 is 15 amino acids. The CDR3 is CAWSARQGSYNEQFF. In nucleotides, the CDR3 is TGTGCCTGGAGTGCGAGACAGGGATCTTACAATGAGCAGTTCTTC.

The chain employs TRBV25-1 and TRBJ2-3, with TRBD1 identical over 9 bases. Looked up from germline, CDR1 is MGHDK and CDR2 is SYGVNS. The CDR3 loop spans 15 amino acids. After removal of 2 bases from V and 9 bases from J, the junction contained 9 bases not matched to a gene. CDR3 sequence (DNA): TGTGCCAGCAGTGAACCCGGGGACAGGGCTAGCACGCAGTATTTT. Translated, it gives CASSEPGDRASTQYF.

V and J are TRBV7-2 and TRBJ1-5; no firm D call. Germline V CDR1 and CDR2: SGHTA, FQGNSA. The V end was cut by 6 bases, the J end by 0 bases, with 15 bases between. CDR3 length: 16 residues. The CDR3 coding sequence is TGTGCCAGCAGTTTACTTGACACCCATAGCAATCAGCCCCAGCATTTT. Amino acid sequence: CASSLLDTHSNQPQHF.

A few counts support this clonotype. The CDR3 nucleotides are TGTGCCAGCAGCCCGAGACGCAGGACGAATTCACCCCTCCACTTT. Translating it yields CASSPRRRTNSPLHF. The chain joins TRBV7-2 to TRBJ1-6; D call uncertain. Trimming cost V 5 bases and J 7 bases, with 15 bases left between them. CDR1 and CDR2 from the germline V gene are SGHTA and FQGNSA. The CDR3 runs to 15 residues. Variable domain in full (rest from reference TRBV7-2 and TRBJ1-6): GAGVSQSPSNKVTEKGKDVELRCDPISGHTALYWYRQSLGQGLEFLIYFQGNSAPDKSGLPSDRFSAERTGGSVSTLTIQRTQQEDSAVYLCASSPRRRTNSPLHFGNGTRLTVT.